This T cell receptor (beta chain) stems from a study of T cells in localized non-small cell lung cancer. The germline V gene encodes CDR1 LNHNV and CDR2 YYDKDF (reference sequence). The CDR3 spans 15 residues. Germline trimming cut 6 bases from V and 1 base from J; bases unmatched to any gene: 8. Study results and limitations: Adjacent lung had a median about 60 of the 100 largest tumor clones.

The data were produced by immunoSEQ multiplex PCR, yet TCRdb's version contains in-frame clones alone and is incomplete. The table records thousands of clones, roughly 20% of them present only once. As for this clone: Its target is not known.

This sample comprised lung tumor tissue, obtained before any cancer treatment. The chain employs TRBV15 and TRBJ1-2; TRBD1 agrees at 7 bases. This TCR derives from a man aged 40 to 69 with stage II lung adenocarcinoma. CDR3 sequence reads: CATRENRGLNYGYTF. For the CDR3, the DNA is TGTGCCACCAGGGAAAACAGGGGTCTTAACTATGGCTACACCTTC.